The 5 T cell receptor beta chains presented below share a single source sample, sequenced in a study of blood T cell repertoires in COVID-19. Repertoires were generated with immunoSEQ multiplex PCR, while TCRdb's copy carries only in-frame clones and drops some. The sample carries just over 650,000 clones, about 90% recorded once. Specimen: peripheral blood. The receptors originated from a young woman with acute or convalescent COVID-19.

The chain links TRBV27 to TRBJ1-5, with no clear D. Germline V lookup: CDR1 MNHEY, CDR2 SMNVEV (reference sequence). Trimming stripped 5 bases from V and 2 bases from J, with 10 bases between. This CDR3 spans 14 amino acids. The CDR3 DNA is TGTGCCAGCAGTCTTGCCGGGGGCAATCAGCCCCAGCATTTT. This gives the protein CASSLAGGNQPQHF.

The chain links TRBV10-3 to TRBJ1-6; D is unclear. V was pared by 0 bases and J by 9 bases, with 15 bases between. This CDR3 comprises 16 residues. Germline loops: CDR1 ENHRY, CDR2 SYGVKD. For the CDR3, the DNA is TGTGCCATCAGTGAGTCTCTCCTAAAGACTCCTTCACCCCTCCACTTT. Translation: CAISESLLKTPSPLHF.

This chain connects TRBV19 to TRBJ2-1; 9 positions agree with TRBD1. Germline CDR1 and CDR2: LNHDA and SQIVND (reference sequence). This CDR3 comprises 14 residues. J was trimmed by 7 bases and V by 10 bases; bases with no gene match: 11. Here the CDR3 reads CATQPGQGGNEQFF. In DNA form, the CDR3 reads TGTGCCACCCAACCGGGACAGGGAGGTAATGAGCAGTTCTTC.

The chain links TRBV7-2 to TRBJ2-1; 9 bases map to TRBD1. The CDR3 totals 15 residues. Germline CDR1 SGHTA, CDR2 FQGNSA. V lost 5 bases and J lost 2; bases outside the gene matches: 4. The CDR3 here is CASSRGQGPYNEQFF. DNA for the CDR3: TGTGCCAGCAGCCGGGGACAGGGACCCTACAATGAGCAGTTCTTC.

The V gene is TRBV7-2, the J gene TRBJ1-6; a weak D match, TRBD1 (5 bases). Germline CDR1 reads SGHTA; CDR2 reads FQGNSA. The germline V and J ends were trimmed by 5 bases and 5 bases, with 10 bases remaining between them. The CDR3 covers 14 residues. The CDR3 protein is CASSGGLDNSPLHF. The CDR3, as DNA: TGTGCCAGCAGCGGGGGACTGGATAATTCACCCCTCCACTTT.